This T cell receptor beta chain was captured in a study of tissue T cells after allogeneic stem cell transplantation. Whole-study context: Graft-versus-host disease patients received grafts, several unmodified and three CD34-selected to deplete T cells. Study-wide findings and caveats: Few T cell clones were shared across patients, but motif clusters showed tissue-specific shared signatures. Only a limited share of tissue TCRs appeared in blood or spleen.

Repertoires were generated with immunoSEQ multiplex PCR, while TCRdb's copy carries only in-frame clones and drops some. The sample carries roughly 42,000 clones, roughly 92% recorded once. Notes on this clone: Its target is unknown.

V was pared by 3 bases and J by 5 bases, with 13 bases between. The length of the CDR3 is 14 residues. Germline CDR1 is MDHEN and CDR2 is SYDVKM. The receptor comes from a woman aged 35-70 years who later had graft-versus-host disease after an allogeneic stem cell transplant. Here the sequenced sample was blood, taken before transplantation. This chain links TRBV28 with TRBJ1-1; no clear D. The CDR3 protein is CASSLGQRGTEAFF. The CDR3 coding sequence is TGTGCCAGCAGTTTGGGCCAGCGAGGGACTGAAGCTTTCTTT. Using reference TRBV28 and TRBJ1-1 for the parts outside the CDR3, the full variable domain is DVKVTQSSRYLVKRTGEKVFLECVQDMDHENMFWYRQDPGLGLRLIYFSYDVKMKEKGDIPEGYSVSREKKERFSLILESASTNQTSMYLCASSLGQRGTEAFFGQGTRLTVV.